This T cell receptor (beta chain) was identified during a study of T cells in Graves' hyperthyroidism and ophthalmopathy (dated by TCRdb to between 2017 and 2020). Context from the whole study: Peripheral blood was sampled at the time of initial diagnosis, prior to any treatment. An independent validation cohort of fewer than 20 hyperthyroidism patients and 17 patients who later progressed to ophthalmopathy tested prospective prediction of ophthalmopathy. According to the paper, TCR Vbeta CDR3 sequencing was carried out on around 140 peripheral blood samples, which came from fewer than 50 ophthalmopathy, about 75 hyperthyroidism and approximately 17 progressor patients. In addition, the study compared T-cell repertoires in thyroid tissue and in blood from six Graves' hyperthyroidism patients. Once sampling was done, hyperthyroidism patients were given methimazole at a starting dose of 30 mg daily, whereas ophthalmopathy patients were given high-dose intravenous methylprednisolone. A discovery cohort of approximately 100 patients, fewer than 50 with Graves' ophthalmopathy and more than 55 with stable Graves' hyperthyroidism, was used to find distinguishing TCR V-J signatures. The 100 discovery patients were divided at random into training and test sets in a 7:3 ratio.

General conclusions and limits of the study: A 13 V-J signature model separated ophthalmopathy from stable hyperthyroidism, with over 85% sensitivity and approximately 81% specificity in cross-validation and 80%/75% in testing. No statistical method was used to fix the sample size in advance, and group allocation was not hidden from the investigators. During validation, the model predicted progression to ophthalmopathy a median of around 7 months ahead of onset, with around 71% sensitivity and roughly 72% specificity. Blood samples also contained most of the expanded thyroid clonotypes (frequency above 0.001), which suggests that blood repertoires may reflect thyroid immune responses.

This clonotype was found many times. Its antigen is unknown. The junction does not match germline at one end; this may be a read error. The CDR3 measures 14 amino acids from cysteine to phenylalanine. The CDR3 DNA has 42 bases and is translated from base 1. From a lookup of the germline V gene, CDR1 and CDR2 are MDHEN and SYDVKM. Stable Graves' hyperthyroidism was defined as the absence of progression to ophthalmopathy over 18 months of follow-up. Hyperthyroidism patients were aged 18 to 65 years and newly diagnosed, with disease duration of less than 2 months. The study excluded patients with uncontrolled infections, other autoimmune diseases, pregnancy or lactation. Clinical symptoms, serum thyroxine and TRAb, thyroid ultrasound, and orbital computed tomography formed the basis for the diagnoses. Ficoll-Paque density gradient centrifugation was used to isolate PBMCs from about 9 ml of fresh peripheral blood. Trizol reagent was used to extract total RNA, and RNA quality was then checked on an Agilent 2100 Bioanalyzer.

The TCR beta CDR3 regions were amplified from RNA transcripts. The TCR CDR3 was subjected to a first round of RT-PCR using the HTBI primer set and the Qiagen OneStep RT-PCR kit. Libraries were constructed in a second round of multiplex PCR, after which size selection and purification were carried out. Sequencing of the libraries was done on an Illumina HiSeq2000 using paired-end 100 bp reads. From the authors' description of their analysis: Raw data were processed with SOAPnuke, discarding reads with adapters, uncalled bases, mean Phred below 15, or no exact constant-primer or identifier match. COPE v1.2.5 was used to merge the high-quality paired reads, and each unique nucleotide sequence was defined as a clonotype. MiTCR v1.1 was used to align clonotypes to the IMGT TRBV, TRBD and TRBJ reference segments. The analysis was restricted to V-J combinations with a frequency above 0.0001, which together covered 99% to 99.2% of the repertoires. The TCS score was defined as F50 (clonal expansion) divided by E x V (chaos), with BLOSUM62-based TCRdist calculated between CDR3 peptides within each V-J. Welch's t-statistics and random forest reduced several hundred V-J features to roughly 13, which were used in a naive Bayes classifier (R e1071). TCRdb's own reprocessing of the public reads used fastp at Q25 and MiXCR and kept productive beta chains. Duplicate CDR3 protein sequences are folded into a single record with the most common DNA and genes. TCRdb's processing, not the study's, gives the V and J calls here. Present in this sample are 450,000 to 600,000 distinct CDR3 sequences, around 13% of which were seen just once. 14% of the sample rests with the top ten.

This chain joins TRBV28 to TRBJ1-6, with TRBD1 as a weak D call on 5 bases. The sequence came from a woman in her thirties or forties with Graves' hyperthyroidism. The sequencing input was blood. The nucleotide sequence reads TGCGCCAGCAGCTTGGAAGGGGTTAATTCACCCCTCCACTTT. This yields the protein CASSLEGVNSPLHF.